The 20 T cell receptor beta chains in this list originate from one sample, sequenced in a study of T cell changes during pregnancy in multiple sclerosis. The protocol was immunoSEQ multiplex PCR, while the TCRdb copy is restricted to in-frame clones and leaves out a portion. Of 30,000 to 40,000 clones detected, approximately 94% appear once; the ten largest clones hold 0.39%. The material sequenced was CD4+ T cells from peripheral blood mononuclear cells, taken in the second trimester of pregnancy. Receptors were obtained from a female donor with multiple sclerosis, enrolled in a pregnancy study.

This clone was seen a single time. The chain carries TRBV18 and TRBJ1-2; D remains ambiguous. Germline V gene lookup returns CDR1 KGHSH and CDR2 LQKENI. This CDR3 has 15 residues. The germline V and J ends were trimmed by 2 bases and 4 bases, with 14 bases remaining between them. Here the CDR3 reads CASSPDRAGVYGYTF. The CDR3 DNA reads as TGTGCCAGCTCACCAGATAGGGCCGGGGTCTATGGCTACACCTTC.

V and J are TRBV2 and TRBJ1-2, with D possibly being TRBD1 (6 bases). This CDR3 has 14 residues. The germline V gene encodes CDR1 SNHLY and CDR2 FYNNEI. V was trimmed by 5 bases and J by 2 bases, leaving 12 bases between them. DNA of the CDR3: TGTGCCAGCAGTTTACAGGGACCGAACTATGGCTACACCTTC. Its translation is CASSLQGPNYGYTF.

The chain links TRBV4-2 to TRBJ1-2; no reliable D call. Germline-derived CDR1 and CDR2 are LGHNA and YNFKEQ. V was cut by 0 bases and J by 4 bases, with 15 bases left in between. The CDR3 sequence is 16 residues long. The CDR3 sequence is CASSQDQARQPYGYTF. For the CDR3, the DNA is TGTGCCAGCAGCCAAGATCAGGCCAGGCAGCCCTATGGCTACACCTTC.

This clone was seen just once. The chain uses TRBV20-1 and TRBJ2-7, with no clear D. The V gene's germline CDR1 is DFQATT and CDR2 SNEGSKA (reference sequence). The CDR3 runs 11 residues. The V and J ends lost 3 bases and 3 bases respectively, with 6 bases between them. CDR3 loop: CSASEDYEQYF. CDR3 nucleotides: TGCAGTGCTAGCGAGGACTACGAGCAGTACTTC.

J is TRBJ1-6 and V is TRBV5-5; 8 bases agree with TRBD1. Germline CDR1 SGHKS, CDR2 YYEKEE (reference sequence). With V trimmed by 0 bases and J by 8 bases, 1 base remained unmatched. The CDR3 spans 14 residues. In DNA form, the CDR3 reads TGTGCCAGCAGCTTGGGACAGGGGCATTCACCCCTCCACTTT. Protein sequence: CASSLGQGHSPLHF.

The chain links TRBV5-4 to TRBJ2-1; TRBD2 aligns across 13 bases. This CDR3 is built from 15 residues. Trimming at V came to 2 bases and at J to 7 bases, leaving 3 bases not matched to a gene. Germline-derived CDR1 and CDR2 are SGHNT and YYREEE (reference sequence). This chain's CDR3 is CASSFRLAGGNEQFF. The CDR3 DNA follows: TGTGCCAGCAGCTTCAGACTAGCGGGGGGTAATGAGCAGTTCTTC.

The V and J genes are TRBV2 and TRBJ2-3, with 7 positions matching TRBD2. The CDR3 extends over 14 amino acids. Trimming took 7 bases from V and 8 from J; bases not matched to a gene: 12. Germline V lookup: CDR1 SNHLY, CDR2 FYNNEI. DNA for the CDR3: TGTGCCAGCACTAACCGACTAGCACTCGGTACGCAGTATTTT. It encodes CASTNRLALGTQYF. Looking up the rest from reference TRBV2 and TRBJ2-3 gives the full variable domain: EPEVTQTPSHQVTQMGQEVILRCVPISNHLYFYWYRQILGQKVEFLVSFYNNEISEKSEIFDDQFSVERPDGSNFTLKIRSTKLEDSAMYFCASTNRLALGTQYFGPGTRLTVL.

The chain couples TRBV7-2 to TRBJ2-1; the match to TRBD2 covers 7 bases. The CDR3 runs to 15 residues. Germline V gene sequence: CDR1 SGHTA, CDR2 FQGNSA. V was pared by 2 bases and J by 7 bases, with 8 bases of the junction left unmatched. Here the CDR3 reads CASSLLTGGLNEQFF. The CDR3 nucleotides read TGTGCCAGCAGCTTATTGACGGGAGGTTTGAATGAGCAGTTCTTC.

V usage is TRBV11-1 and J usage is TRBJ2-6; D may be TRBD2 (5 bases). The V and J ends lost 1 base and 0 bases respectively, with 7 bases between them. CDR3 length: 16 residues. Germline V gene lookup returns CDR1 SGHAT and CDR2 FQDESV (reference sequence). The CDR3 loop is CASSLGGSSGANVLTF. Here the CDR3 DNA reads TGTGCCAGCAGCTTAGGAGGGAGCTCTGGGGCCAACGTCCTGACTTTC.

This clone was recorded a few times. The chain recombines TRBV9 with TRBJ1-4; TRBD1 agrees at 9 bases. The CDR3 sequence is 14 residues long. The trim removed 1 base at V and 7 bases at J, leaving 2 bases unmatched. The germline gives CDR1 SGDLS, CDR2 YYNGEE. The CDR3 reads CASSVWDRAEKLFF. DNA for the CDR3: TGTGCCAGCAGCGTATGGGACAGGGCTGAAAAACTGTTTTTT.

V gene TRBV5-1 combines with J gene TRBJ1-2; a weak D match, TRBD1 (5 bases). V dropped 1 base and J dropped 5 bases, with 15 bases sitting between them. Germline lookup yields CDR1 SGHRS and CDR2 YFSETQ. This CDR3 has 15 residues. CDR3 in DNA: TGCGCCAGCAGCTTGACGACTCTTGGGACTTATGGCTACACCTTC. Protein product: CASSLTTLGTYGYTF.

The CDR3 DNA reads TGTGCCAGTAAGGGACATGGTGTCGGAGAGACCCAGTACTTC. Translated: CASKGHGVGETQYF. This chain joins TRBV19 and TRBJ2-5; possibly TRBD1 for D (6 bases). This CDR3 comprises 14 residues. V lost 7 bases and J lost 4, with 16 bases in between. In germline, CDR1 is LNHDA, CDR2 SQIVND (reference sequence).

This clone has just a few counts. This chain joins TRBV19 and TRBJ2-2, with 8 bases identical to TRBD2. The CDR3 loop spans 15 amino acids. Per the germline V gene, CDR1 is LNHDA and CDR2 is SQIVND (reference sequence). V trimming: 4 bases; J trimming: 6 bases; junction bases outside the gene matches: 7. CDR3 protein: CASSTGLVPAGELFF. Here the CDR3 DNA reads TGTGCCAGTAGTACGGGACTAGTTCCAGCCGGGGAGCTGTTTTTT.

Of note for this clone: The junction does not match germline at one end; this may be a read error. CDR3 sequence (DNA): TGTGCTAGTGGTTTGGTACTCTCGGGAGGGTACAGTGAGCAGTTCTTC. Translated, it gives CASGLVLSGGYSEQFF. The chain joins TRBV12-5 to TRBJ2-1, with 8 nucleotides matching TRBD2. The CDR3 has 16 amino acids. Germline V gene data show CDR1 as LGHNT and CDR2 as FRNRAP.

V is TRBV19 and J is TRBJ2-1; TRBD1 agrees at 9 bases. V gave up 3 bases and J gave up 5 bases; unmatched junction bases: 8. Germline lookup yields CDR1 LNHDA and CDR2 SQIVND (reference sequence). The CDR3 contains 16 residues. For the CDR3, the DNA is TGTGCCAGTAGTATGTTCAGGACAGGGGCCAACAATGAGCAGTTCTTC. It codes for CASSMFRTGANNEQFF.

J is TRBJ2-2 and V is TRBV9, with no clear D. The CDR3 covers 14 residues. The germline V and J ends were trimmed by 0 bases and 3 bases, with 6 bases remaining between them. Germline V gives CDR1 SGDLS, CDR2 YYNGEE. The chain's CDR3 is CASSVEHYTGELFF. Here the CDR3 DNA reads TGTGCCAGCAGCGTAGAACATTACACCGGGGAGCTGTTTTTT.

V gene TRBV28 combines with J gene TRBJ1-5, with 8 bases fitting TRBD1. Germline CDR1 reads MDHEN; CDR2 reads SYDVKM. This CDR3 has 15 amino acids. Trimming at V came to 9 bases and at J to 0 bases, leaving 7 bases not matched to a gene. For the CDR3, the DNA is TGTGCCAGTCTCGGACAGGGACTTAGCAATCAGCCCCAGCATTTT. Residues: CASLGQGLSNQPQHF.

The CDR3 region has the DNA TGTGCCAGCAGTTACTCCCGCGGGTCTCGGGACGAGCAGTACTTC. Translated: CASSYSRGSRDEQYF. This chain connects TRBV6-5 to TRBJ2-7; possibly TRBD2 for D (5 bases). Trimming pared 0 bases from V and 5 bases from J, leaving 14 bases between. CDR3 length equals 15 residues. Germline values: CDR1 MNHEY, CDR2 SVGAGI.

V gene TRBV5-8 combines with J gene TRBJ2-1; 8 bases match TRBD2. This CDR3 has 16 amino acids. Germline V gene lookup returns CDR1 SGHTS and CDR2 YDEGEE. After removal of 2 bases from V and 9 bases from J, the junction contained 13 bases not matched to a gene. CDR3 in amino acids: CASSFGTRILVGEQFF. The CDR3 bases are TGTGCCAGCAGCTTCGGGACTAGGATATTAGTCGGTGAGCAGTTCTTC.

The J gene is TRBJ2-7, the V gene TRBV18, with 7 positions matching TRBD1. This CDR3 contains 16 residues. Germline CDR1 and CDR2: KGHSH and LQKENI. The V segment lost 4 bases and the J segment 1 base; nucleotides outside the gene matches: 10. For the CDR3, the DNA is TGTGCCAGCTCACTACCAGGGGGATCGCCATCCTACGAGCAGTACTTC. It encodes CASSLPGGSPSYEQYF.